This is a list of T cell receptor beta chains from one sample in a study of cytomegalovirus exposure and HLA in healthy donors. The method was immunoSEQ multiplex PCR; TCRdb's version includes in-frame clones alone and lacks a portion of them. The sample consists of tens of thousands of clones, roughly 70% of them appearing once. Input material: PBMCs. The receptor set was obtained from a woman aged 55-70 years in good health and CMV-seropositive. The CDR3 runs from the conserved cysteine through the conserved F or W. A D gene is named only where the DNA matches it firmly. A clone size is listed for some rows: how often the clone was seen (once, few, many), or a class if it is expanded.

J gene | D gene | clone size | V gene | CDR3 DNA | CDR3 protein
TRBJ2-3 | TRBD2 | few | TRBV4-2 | TGTGCCAGCAGCCAAGATCTCCTAGCGGGGGGGGACACGCAGTATTTT | CASSQDLLAGGDTQYF
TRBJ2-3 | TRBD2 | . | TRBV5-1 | TGCGCCAGCAGCTCGGGACTAGCGGGGACAGATACGCAGTATTTT | CASSSGLAGTDTQYF
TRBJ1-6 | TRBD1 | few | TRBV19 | TGTGCCAGTAGTACCTACGGGACAGGTACACGCACCCTCCACTTT | CASSTYGTGTRTLHF
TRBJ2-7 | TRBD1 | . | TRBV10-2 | TGCGCCAGCAGTGAGCACGCGTCAGGGGGCGAGCAGTACTTC | CASSEHASGGEQYF
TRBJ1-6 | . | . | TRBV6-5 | TGTGCCAGCAGTCTGGAGGGGAATTCACCCCTCCACTTT | CASSLEGNSPLHF
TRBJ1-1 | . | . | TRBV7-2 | TGTGCCAGCAGCGTCATGAACACTGAAGCTTTCTTT | CASSVMNTEAFF
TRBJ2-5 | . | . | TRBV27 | TGTGCCAGCAGTCCCTTTCAGGGATATTCGGAGACCCAGTACTTC | CASSPFQGYSETQYF
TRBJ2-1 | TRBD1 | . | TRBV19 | TGTGCCAGTACTGGGACAGGGAACTACAATGAGCAGTTCTTC | CASTGTGNYNEQFF
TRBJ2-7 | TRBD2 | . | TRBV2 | TGTGCCAGCAGTGAATGGAGCGGGGGATACGAGCAGTACTTC | CASSEWSGGYEQYF
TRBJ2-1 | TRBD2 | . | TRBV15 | TGTGCCACCAGTCTTACTAGCGGGGTTCATGAGCAGTTCTTC | CATSLTSGVHEQFF
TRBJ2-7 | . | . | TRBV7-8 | TGTGCCAGCAACCAGAGGCCGGCCTACGAGCAGTACTTC | CASNQRPAYEQYF
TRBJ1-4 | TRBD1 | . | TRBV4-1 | TGCGCCAGCGGTACCACCGGGACAGGAAATGAAAAACTGTTTTTT | CASGTTGTGNEKLFF
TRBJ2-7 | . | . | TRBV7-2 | TGTGCCAGCAGCTTAGCGGGCGGGCCCTACGAGCAGTACTTC | CASSLAGGPYEQYF
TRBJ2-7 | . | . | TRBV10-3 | TGTGCCATCAGCCCCGGCCGACAGCTCCTGGACGAGCAGTACTTC | CAISPGRQLLDEQYF
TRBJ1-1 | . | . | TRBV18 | TGTGCCAGCTCACCACAGATGACAGCTTCTGAAGCTTTCTTT | CASSPQMTASEAFF
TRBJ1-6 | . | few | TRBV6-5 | TGTGCCAGCACCAACGGAGGGCCCCTCCACTTT | CASTNGGPLHF
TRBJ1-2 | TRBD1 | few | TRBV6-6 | TGTGCCAGCAGTTACCAGGCAGGGGGCGTACGAGATGGCTACACCTTC | CASSYQAGGVRDGYTF